Listed here are 31 T cell receptor beta chains from one sample, sequenced in a study of T cell repertoires in cytomegalovirus infection. Their antigen targets remain unknown. Using its own MiXCR run on the reads, TCRdb lists one record per CDR3 protein. The data hold approximately 600,000 distinct CDR3 sequences, with 35% to 50% observed a single time. The material sequenced was cultured PBMCs, taken from culture after CMV antigen stimulation. The receptors derive from a human donor in good health (CMV status not recorded). Some clones in this sample may be carry-over from other donors' samples.

This clonotype was counted many times. This chain joins TRBV7-2 and TRBJ2-5; 8 bases map to TRBD1. Germline V gene data show CDR1 as SGHTA and CDR2 as FQGNSA. With V trimmed by 2 bases and J by 7 bases, 12 bases remained unmatched. CDR3 length equals 16 residues. The CDR3 coding sequence is TGTGCCAGCAGCTTATTAAGCTTCAGGGGGCTCGGGACCCAGTACTTC. Translating gives CASSLLSFRGLGTQYF.

This chain uses TRBV18 with TRBJ2-7; D possibly corresponds to TRBD2 (6 bases). CDR1 and CDR2 from the germline V gene are KGHSH and LQKENI. The CDR3 runs to 13 residues. V was pared by 6 bases and J by 7 bases, with 16 bases between. CDR3 DNA sequence: TGTGCCAGCTCCGAGGAGGGACCGAGGGAGCAGTACTTC. This translates into CASSEEGPREQYF.

The V and J genes are TRBV12-3 or TRBV12-4 and TRBJ2-2, with D possibly TRBD1 on 5 matching bases. This CDR3 is 13 amino acids long. V shed 4 bases and J shed 7 bases, with 10 bases lying between them. The CDR3 DNA follows: TGTGCCAGCAGTTACGATCAGGGCGGGGAGCTGTTTTTT. It yields the protein CASSYDQGGELFF.

The chain recombines TRBV10-3 with TRBJ2-1; 8 bases fit TRBD2. Germline values: CDR1 ENHRY, CDR2 SYGVKD. The V and J ends lost 9 bases and 0 bases, in that order; junction bases with no gene match: 4. This CDR3 is 14 amino acids long. The CDR3 region has the DNA TGTGCCATGGCCAGCGGGAGCTCCTACAATGAGCAGTTCTTC. Translated, it gives CAMASGSSYNEQFF.

This rearrangement joins TRBV25-1 to TRBJ2-3, with 12 bases fitting TRBD2. The V and J ends lost 3 bases and 6 bases, in that order; junction bases with no gene match: 7. CDR3 length: 16 amino acids. CDR1 is MGHDK, CDR2 SYGVNS, per germline. This CDR3 reads CASSEGLAGGYDTQYF. In DNA, the CDR3 is TGTGCCAGCAGTGAGGGGCTAGCGGGGGGGTATGATACGCAGTATTTT.

About this clonotype itself: Because it lacks the conserved phenylalanine or tryptophan at the end, this CDR3 is likely a read error. The V gene is TRBV7-9, the J gene TRBJ2-3, with D perhaps TRBD2 (6 bases). From germline, CDR1 is SEHNR and CDR2 FQNEAQ (reference sequence). The CDR3 covers 18 residues. Trimming removed 6 bases from V and 0 bases from J, with 22 bases in between. The CDR3 DNA is TGTGCCAGCAGTTTCGGCCCGAATTGGCGGGGAAGCACAGATACGCAGTATCTT. It encodes CASSFGPNWRGSTDTQYL.

This clonotype was counted at least ten times. This chain joins TRBV7-2 and TRBJ1-1; 9 nucleotides match TRBD1. Germline-derived CDR1 and CDR2 are SGHTA and FQGNSA. V trimming: 3 bases; J trimming: 4 bases; junction bases outside the gene matches: 3. This CDR3 has 14 residues. The DNA of the CDR3 is TGTGCCAGCAGCTTTGGGACAGGGACCACTGAAGCTTTCTTT. Protein sequence: CASSFGTGTTEAFF.

This clonotype was counted between two and nine times. The chain is built from TRBV7-2 and TRBJ2-4; D is unclear. Per the germline V gene, CDR1 is SGHTA and CDR2 is FQGNSA. Trimming took 2 bases from V and 13 from J, leaving 9 bases between them. This CDR3 has 11 residues. The CDR3 nucleotides are TGTGCCAGCAGCTTAATGGATTTACAGTACTTC. Protein product: CASSLMDLQYF. The whole variable domain, filled in from reference TRBV7-2 and TRBJ2-4, reads GAGVSQSPSNKVTEKGKDVELRCDPISGHTALYWYRQSLGQGLEFLIYFQGNSAPDKSGLPSDRFSAERTGGSVSTLTIQRTQQEDSAVYLCASSLMDLQYFGAGTRLSVL.

This clonotype occurred a few times. The genes are TRBV7-8 and TRBJ2-3; unclear D gene. CDR1 and CDR2 from the germline V gene are SGHVS and FQNEAQ. V lost 2 bases, J lost 3 bases, and 9 bases lay in between. The CDR3 is 14 residues long. As DNA, the CDR3 is TGTGCCAGCAGCTTATCCTGGTCGACAGATACGCAGTATTTT. It codes for CASSLSWSTDTQYF.

This clonotype was picked up a small number of times. The rearrangement joins TRBV15 to TRBJ1-6; tentatively, D is TRBD1 (6 bases). CDR1 LNHNV and CDR2 YYDKDF come from the germline V gene (reference sequence). The ends were cut back, 4 bases at V and 10 bases at J, with 17 bases in the middle. The CDR3 spans 15 residues. CDR3 sequence: CATSTLDRSFSPLHF. The CDR3 nucleotides read TGTGCCACCAGCACCTTAGACAGGTCATTCTCACCCCTCCACTTT.

This clonotype showed up many times. The chain's CDR3 is CASSLGGRGYEQYF. DNA for the CDR3: TGTGCCAGCAGCTTAGGAGGGAGGGGGTACGAGCAGTACTTC. This sequence joins TRBV7-2 and TRBJ2-7, with D possibly matching TRBD2 (7 bases). The CDR3 spans 14 residues. Per germline, CDR1 SGHTA and CDR2 FQGNSA. V was shortened by 1 base and J by 4 bases, with 11 bases between the two germline ends. Full variable domain (rest looked up from reference TRBV7-2 and TRBJ2-7): GAGVSQSPSNKVTEKGKDVELRCDPISGHTALYWYRQSLGQGLEFLIYFQGNSAPDKSGLPSDRFSAERTGGSVSTLTIQRTQQEDSAVYLCASSLGGRGYEQYFGPGTRLTVT.

This chain connects TRBV6-9 to TRBJ1-2, with D uncertain. The CDR3 length is 12 residues. Looked up from germline, CDR1 is MNHGY and CDR2 is SVAAGI. V was trimmed by 3 bases and J by 3 bases, leaving 5 bases between them. CDR3 residues: CASSYIDYGYTF. CDR3 coding DNA: TGTGCCAGCAGTTACATTGACTATGGCTACACCTTC.

This clonotype occurred a few times. The gene calls are TRBV7-2 and TRBJ2-3; perhaps TRBD1 as D (5 bases). Trimming stripped 2 bases from V and 2 bases from J, with 14 bases between. Germline assignment: CDR1 SGHTA and CDR2 FQGNSA. The CDR3 contains 16 residues. The CDR3 region is CASSLNWGGYTDTQYF. CDR3 DNA: TGTGCCAGCAGCTTAAATTGGGGCGGTTACACAGATACGCAGTATTTT.

This clonotype came up many times. This chain uses TRBV7-9 with TRBJ2-2; 7 nucleotides align to TRBD2. This CDR3 region has 15 residues. Unmatched junction bases numbered 0, after V lost 2 bases and J lost 0 bases. Germline-derived CDR1 and CDR2 are SEHNR and FQNEAQ (reference sequence). CDR3 loop: CASSLRGANTGELFF. In DNA, the CDR3 is TGTGCCAGCAGCTTACGGGGGGCGAACACCGGGGAGCTGTTTTTT.

The chain uses TRBV15 and TRBJ1-3; D possibly corresponds to TRBD1 (5 bases). Germline CDR1 reads LNHNV; CDR2 reads YYDKDF (reference sequence). Trimming took off 2 bases at V and 0 bases at J, with 11 bases between the two ends. CDR3 length: 16 amino acids. CDR3 coding DNA: TGTGCCACCAGCAGACTTACAGGAGACTCTGGAAACACCATATATTTT. Its translation is CATSRLTGDSGNTIYF.

A note on this clonotype: Being one base from a much bigger clone, this may be a read error. The chain joins TRBV7-2 to TRBJ2-1; 8 bases are shared with TRBD1. Germline-derived CDR1 and CDR2 are SGHTA and FQGNSA. The CDR3 length is 21 residues. The CDR3 here is CDSSSLRQGWRGLRSYNEQFF. The CDR3 DNA reads as TGTGACAGCAGCTCACTACGACAGGGGTGGCGCGGGCTGAGATCCTACAATGAGCAGTTCTTC.

This clonotype has more than one count but fewer than ten. The chain carries TRBV3-1 and TRBJ2-7, with TRBD2 identical over 13 bases. This CDR3 has 18 residues. CDR1 is LGHDT, CDR2 YNNKEL, per germline (reference sequence). The trim removed 5 bases at V and 6 bases at J, leaving 16 bases unmatched. Here the CDR3 DNA reads TGTGCCAGCAGCAAGAGCGCCCTAAGGACTAGCGGGAGCATCGAGCAGTACTTC. As protein: CASSKSALRTSGSIEQYF.

V usage is TRBV11-2 and J usage is TRBJ2-1, with D possibly being TRBD1 (5 bases). Trimming took off 3 bases at V and 8 bases at J, with 14 bases between the two ends. The germline V gene encodes CDR1 SGHAT and CDR2 FQNNGV. This CDR3 is 14 amino acids long. CDR3 in amino acids: CASSFRNRLDEQFF. The CDR3 bases are TGTGCCAGCAGCTTCCGGAACAGGTTAGATGAGCAGTTCTTC. Full variable domain (remainder filled in from reference TRBV11-2 and TRBJ2-1): EAGVAQSPRYKIIEKRQSVAFWCNPISGHATLYWYQQILGQGPKLLIQFQNNGVVDDSQLPKDRFSAERLKGVDSTLKIQPAKLEDSAVYLCASSFRNRLDEQFFGPGTRLTVL.

J is TRBJ2-7 and V is TRBV7-9, with D perhaps TRBD2 (5 bases). The germline V gene has CDR1 SEHNR and CDR2 FQNEAQ (reference sequence). Deletions cut 1 base from V and 0 bases from J, with 10 bases between. CDR3 length: 15 residues. This chain's CDR3 is CASSLVPADSYEQYF. CDR3 nucleotide sequence: TGTGCCAGCAGCTTAGTCCCAGCGGACTCCTACGAGCAGTACTTC. Supplemented by reference TRBV7-9 and TRBJ2-7, the full variable domain reads DTGVSQNPRHKITKRGQNVTFRCDPISEHNRLYWYRQTLGQGPEFLTYFQNEAQLEKSRLLSDRFSAERPKGSFSTLEIQRTEQGDSAMYLCASSLVPADSYEQYFGPGTRLTVT.

The rearrangement links TRBV9 to TRBJ2-3, with TRBD2 identical over 8 bases. V lost 2 bases to trimming and J lost 5 bases; unmatched junction nucleotides: 16. The germline V gene encodes CDR1 SGDLS and CDR2 YYNGEE. The CDR3 covers 18 residues. CDR3 DNA sequence: TGTGCCAGCAGCGTGGGCTCCAAGCGGGGGCTCGGGAGAGATACGCAGTATTTT. This encodes CASSVGSKRGLGRDTQYF.

The chain has TRBV6-6 and TRBJ2-2; D possibly uses TRBD1 or TRBD2 (5 bases each). Germline V gene sequence: CDR1 MNHNY, CDR2 SVGAGI (reference sequence). CDR3 size: 14 residues. V lost 7 bases, J lost 4 bases, and 13 bases lay in between. The CDR3 DNA sequence: TGTGCCAGCAATTTGAGGGGCCCCACCGGGGAGCTGTTTTTT. It translates to CASNLRGPTGELFF.

The J gene is TRBJ2-1, the V gene TRBV5-4; D remains ambiguous. V lost 7 bases to trimming and J lost 9 bases, with 26 bases between them. The CDR3 runs to 16 residues. Germline lookup yields CDR1 SGHNT and CDR2 YYREEE (reference sequence). The CDR3 DNA reads as TGTGCCAGCTTTCCCGCCGCGAGAGGTACGCTTTTTGAGCAGTTCTTC. This translates into CASFPAARGTLFEQFF.

The chain links TRBV19 to TRBJ1-6, with TRBD1 as a possible D gene (5 bases). CDR3 size: 13 residues. Trimming pared 7 bases from V and 10 bases from J, leaving 14 bases between. Germline V gene sequence: CDR1 LNHDA, CDR2 SQIVND (reference sequence). The CDR3 loop reads CASKDRGRSPLHF. In DNA, the CDR3 is TGTGCCAGTAAGGATAGGGGACGCTCACCCCTCCACTTT.

This clonotype was recorded a few times. V usage is TRBV7-2 and J usage is TRBJ2-2; D perhaps matches TRBD2 (5 bases). V was shortened by 7 bases and J by 7 bases, with 22 bases between the two germline ends. The CDR3 spans 16 residues. Germline V gene sequence: CDR1 SGHTA, CDR2 FQGNSA. The CDR3 bases are TGTGCCAGCACCCTTCAAGGTGGGCGGAGCGGCGGGGAGCTGTTTTTT. The encoded protein is CASTLQGGRSGGELFF.

The CDR3 region is CSATSGGEKNQPQHF. CDR3 sequence (DNA): TGCAGTGCAACCTCCGGGGGGGAGAAAAATCAGCCCCAGCATTTT. The chain joins TRBV20-1 to TRBJ1-5; D might be TRBD1 (5 bases). Trimming took off 6 bases at V and 4 bases at J, with 19 bases between the two ends. The CDR3 loop spans 15 amino acids. Germline V gene data show CDR1 as DFQATT and CDR2 as SNEGSKA (reference sequence).

The J gene is TRBJ2-2, the V gene TRBV20-1, with D unclear. Trimming took off 3 bases at V and 1 base at J, with 6 bases between the two ends. Germline V lookup: CDR1 DFQATT, CDR2 SNEGSKA (reference sequence). The CDR3 runs 13 residues. As DNA, the CDR3 is TGCAGTGCTAGTTACAGGAACACCGGGGAGCTGTTTTTT. Its protein is CSASYRNTGELFF.

The gene calls are TRBV28 and TRBJ1-2; D is unclear. CDR1 MDHEN and CDR2 SYDVKM come from the germline V gene. V was cut by 3 bases and J by 4 bases, with 12 bases left in between. This CDR3 has 14 amino acids. The CDR3 sequence is CASSLGEAGYGYTF. The CDR3 bases are TGTGCCAGCAGTTTGGGAGAAGCCGGCTATGGCTACACCTTC.

The genes are TRBV6-2 or TRBV6-3 and TRBJ2-1; 13 nucleotides match TRBD2. Germline V CDR1 and CDR2: MNHEY, SVGEGT. V lost 6 bases, J lost 12 bases, and 11 bases stayed unmatched. CDR3 length: 15 amino acids. CDR3: CASRSGLAGALRQFF. CDR3 sequence (DNA): TGTGCCAGCAGATCCGGACTAGCGGGGGCCCTTAGGCAGTTCTTC.

The CDR3 protein is CASSSAPRVGEQFF. In nucleotides, the CDR3 is TGTGCCAGCAGTTCCGCCCCTCGTGTGGGGGAGCAGTTCTTC. The chain links TRBV6-5 to TRBJ2-1; D is uncertain. CDR3 size: 14 residues. In germline, CDR1 is MNHEY, CDR2 SVGAGI. V lost 4 bases, J lost 10 bases, and 17 bases lay in between.

This sequence joins TRBV11-2 and TRBJ1-5; 9 nucleotides align to TRBD1. J gave up 9 bases and V 5 bases, and 14 bases lay outside the gene matches. The CDR3 has 16 residues. Germline-derived CDR1 and CDR2 are SGHAT and FQNNGV. CDR3 nucleotide sequence: TGTGCCAGCAGCAACCTGGCCGGGACAGGGCATCCGCCCCAGCATTTT. This sequence encodes CASSNLAGTGHPPQHF.

The chain employs TRBV4-2 and TRBJ1-5, with D possibly matching TRBD1 (6 bases). The germline V gene has CDR1 LGHNA and CDR2 YNFKEQ. The CDR3 is 15 amino acids. V was trimmed by 0 bases and J by 0 bases, leaving 6 bases between them. CDR3 nucleotide sequence: TGTGCCAGCAGCCAAGAGACAGGTAGCAATCAGCCCCAGCATTTT. Residues: CASSQETGSNQPQHF.